This T cell receptor beta chain was identified during a study of identical twins. The table lists this clonotype with many counts. V lost 3 bases to trimming and J lost 9 bases, with 14 bases between them. The CDR3 extends over 13 amino acids. CDR1 is SGHRS, CDR2 YFSETQ, per germline. MiXCR, run by TCRdb on the 5' RACE reads, gives a single entry per CDR3 protein. The data show approximately 700,000 distinct CDR3 sequences, roughly 20% seen once. These same data were also listed under a study on T cells expressing NK-cell markers.

The chain combines TRBV5-1 with TRBJ2-3; D is ambiguous. The clonotype comes from a young woman in good health. The material sequenced was PBMCs. The CDR3 nucleotides are TGCGCCAGCAGCTCGGACCTTGGTGAGACGCAGTATTTT. This translates into CASSSDLGETQYF.